This T cell receptor (beta chain) was obtained from a study of shared clonotypes between healthy human individuals (dated by TCRdb to 2020 to 2022). Looking at the study overall: The cohort comprised a couple of women and a few men aged 18 to 49 years. Per donor, three plates each were used for CD4 naive and CD4 memory, two for CD8 naive, and one for CD8 memory. Blood TCR repertoires of about 5 healthy adults were deeply sequenced to estimate repertoire size and the extent of clonotype sharing between individuals. Each donor's leukapheresis produced roughly between roughly 0.85 and 10 billion PBMCs. Libraries were prepared and TCR repertoires were sequenced by different laboratories using diverse techniques, in order to increase sequencing depth and limit assay-specific biases.

Summary of the overall study and its limitations: Pairwise subsampling indicated that sequencing depth was expected to affect the degree of clonotype sharing among donors. Rarefaction of sorted-subset datasets indicated incomplete sequencing despite the large sequencing depth. When a handful of donors were compared, the shared fraction of clonotypes was around 4.6% for naive CD4, 3.5% to 4% for naive CD8, about 2.4% for memory CD4, and 0.4% for memory CD8. Sampling was restricted to blood, and TCR repertoires in tissue are likely to differ from TCR repertoires in blood. Naive subsets generally had larger estimated clonotype richness than memory subsets. The genetic and exposure-history diversity represented was limited by the small number of donors. Higher generation probabilities were observed for clonotypes shared by all four sorted-subset donors than for non-shared clonotypes.

Using the deep immunoSEQ assay, multiplex PCR amplified TCR CDR3 regions from genomic DNA. Extracted genomic DNA from each cell subset was distributed evenly across all wells of several immunoSEQ 96-well plates, and each plate was treated as a replicate. For sorted subsets, about 0.2 ug genomic DNA, equal to tens of thousands of T cell genomes, was loaded into each replicate PCR. Purified libraries were measured with a Qubit 3.0 fluorometer, size-checked on a Bioanalyzer 2100, and measured again with the KAPA Library Quantification kit. Each immunoSEQ 96-well plate was sequenced on its own single-read 150-cycle Illumina NextSeq 550 flow cell. On the authors' methods: The immunoSEQ output contained only junctional sequences without quality scores, so filtering could not match that applied to full-length reads. Sequences were annotated with PyIR, a Python wrapper for IgBLAST v1.9, using IMGT germline references to assign V/J genes and CDR3. Reads were removed for weak V/J assignments (E-value above 1e-6), missing CDR3, stop codons, out-of-frame junctions, or ambiguous translated residues. A V3J clonotype was defined by an identical inferred V gene, J gene, and CDR3 amino acid sequence. The percentage overlap between two repertoires was calculated by dividing the number of shared unique clonotypes by the size of the smaller repertoire. Three approaches were used to assess repertoire richness: RTK rarefaction, the Chao1 estimator, and Recon v2.1 estimates of unobserved clonotypes. Generation probabilities were computed with OLGA for all TCRbeta clonotypes obtained by the gDNA method from a few donors. TCRdb holds this immuneACCESS table with in-frame rearrangements only. Some clones are missing; in checked studies, unresolved V genes explain under half, and the rest has no known cause. That table gives V, J and clone size, and the DNA gave D and trimming. A total of under 600,000 clones appear in this sample, 98% of them only once. 0.3% to 0.35% of the sample belongs to the ten largest clones.

V is pruned by 2 bases and J by 0 bases, leaving 0 bases of the junction without a gene match. The CDR3 goes from the cysteine to the phenylalanine over 15 residues. The kept DNA is CDR3 alone, 45 bases in frame from the first base. For CDR1 and CDR2, the germline V gene lists SGDLS and YYNGEE. This clone turned up a few times. The antigen it recognizes is unknown. Per-base qualities were not stored, and no clone one base away is much larger. Other DNA sequences from this sample encode an identical CDR3 as well. CD8 naive samples were obtained by positive selection for CCR7 among CD45RO-negative cells, yielding a CD45RA+CCR7+ population from which TemRA cells were excluded. The donors were healthy, HIV-negative adults who had no recently reported acute infections or vaccinations. Every donor was a Caucasian adult residing in Nashville, Tennessee, USA. Blood was collected by leukapheresis, and PBMCs were isolated by Ficoll-Histopaque density gradient centrifugation and then cryopreserved in liquid nitrogen vapor phase. Analytical flow cytometry was used to check the purity and quantity of each magnetically sorted T cell population. From each sorted fraction, genomic DNA was isolated and quantified by UV absorbance on a Nanodrop 2000c.

The source material was naive CD8+ T cells sorted from blood. What this sample's cell subset or site label stands for: CD45RA+CCR7+. This sequence was found in a man aged 25 to 45 in good health. The chain couples TRBV9 to TRBJ2-1, and TRBD2 matches 9 of the central bases. Read as DNA, the sequence is TGTGCCAGCAGCGTTAGCGGGAGCTCCTACAATGAGCAGTTCTTC. The resulting protein is CASSVSGSSYNEQFF.